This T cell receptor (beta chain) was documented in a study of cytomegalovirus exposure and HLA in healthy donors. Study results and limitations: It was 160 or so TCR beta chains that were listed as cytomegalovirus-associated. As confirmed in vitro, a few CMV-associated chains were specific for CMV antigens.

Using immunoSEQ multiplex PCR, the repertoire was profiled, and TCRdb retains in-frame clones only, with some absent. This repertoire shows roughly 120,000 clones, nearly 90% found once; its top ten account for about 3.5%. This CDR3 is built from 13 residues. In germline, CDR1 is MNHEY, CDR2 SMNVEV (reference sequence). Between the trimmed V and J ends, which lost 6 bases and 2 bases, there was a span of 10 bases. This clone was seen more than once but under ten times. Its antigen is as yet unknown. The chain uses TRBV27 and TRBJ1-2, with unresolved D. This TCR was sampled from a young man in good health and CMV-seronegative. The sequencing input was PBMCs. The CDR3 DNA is TGTGCCAGCAGCTTGACACCAAACTATGGCTACACCTTC. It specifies CASSLTPNYGYTF.